The T cell receptor beta chain under discussion was sequenced for a study of cytomegalovirus exposure and HLA in healthy donors. PCR primers comprised 60 Vbeta and 13 Jbeta primers. The repertoire was sequenced with immunoSEQ multiplex PCR; TCRdb's copy has only in-frame clones and lacks some. The repertoire consists of 150,000 to 200,000 clones, with around 84% occurring once and the leading ten covering roughly 2.2%. General observations from the study: Among TCR sequences, most were rare, though some public TCRs appeared in many donors. Among donors in an Asian-associated ancestry cluster, a later analysis reportedly found fewer N-insertions than the roughly 700-donor mean. In terms of immune exposure information, only CMV serostatus was available.

Note on this clone: The antigen is unknown.

The CDR3 has 13 amino acids. Trimming took off 4 bases at V and 1 base at J, with 10 bases between the two ends. Germline loops: CDR1 SQVTM, CDR2 ANQGSEA. Sequenced: PBMCs. The clonotype comes from a man between 18 and 29 years old in good health and CMV-seropositive. The chain uses TRBV29-1 and TRBJ1-2; D perhaps matches TRBD1 (6 bases). As DNA, the CDR3 is TGCAGCGTTGTACAGGGAATTAACTATGGCTACACCTTC. Its translation: CSVVQGINYGYTF.